This T cell receptor beta chain was sequenced for a study of cytomegalovirus exposure and HLA in healthy donors. Study information: A prior study identified approximately 110 million unique TCR beta sequences from about 180 million T cells. Of around 400 genotyped donors, roughly 81% grouped in the Caucasian-associated ancestry cluster.

Comments on this clone: What it binds is unknown.

Overall study results and limits: Highly shared sequence variants in one cluster were likely a sequencing artifact. Within an earlier analysis, most TCR beta V segments proved productive either about 87% or about 30% of the time.

The CDR3 is 15 amino acids. Unmatched junction bases numbered 6, after V lost 6 bases and J lost 4 bases. Germline CDR1 reads LNHDA; CDR2 reads SQIVND (reference sequence). The PCR used 60 Vbeta and 13 Jbeta primers. Using immunoSEQ multiplex PCR, the repertoire was profiled, and TCRdb retains in-frame clones only, with some absent. The table lists over 85,000 clones, around 77% of them singletons. The V call is TRBV19, the J call TRBJ2-1; 10 bases are shared with TRBD2. The sequence was collected from a man aged 40-50 years in good health and CMV-seronegative. Sequencing used PBMCs. The CDR3, as DNA: TGTGCCAGTAGCTCTAGCGGGAGACGGTACAATGAGCAGTTCTTC. Translated, it gives CASSSSGRRYNEQFF.